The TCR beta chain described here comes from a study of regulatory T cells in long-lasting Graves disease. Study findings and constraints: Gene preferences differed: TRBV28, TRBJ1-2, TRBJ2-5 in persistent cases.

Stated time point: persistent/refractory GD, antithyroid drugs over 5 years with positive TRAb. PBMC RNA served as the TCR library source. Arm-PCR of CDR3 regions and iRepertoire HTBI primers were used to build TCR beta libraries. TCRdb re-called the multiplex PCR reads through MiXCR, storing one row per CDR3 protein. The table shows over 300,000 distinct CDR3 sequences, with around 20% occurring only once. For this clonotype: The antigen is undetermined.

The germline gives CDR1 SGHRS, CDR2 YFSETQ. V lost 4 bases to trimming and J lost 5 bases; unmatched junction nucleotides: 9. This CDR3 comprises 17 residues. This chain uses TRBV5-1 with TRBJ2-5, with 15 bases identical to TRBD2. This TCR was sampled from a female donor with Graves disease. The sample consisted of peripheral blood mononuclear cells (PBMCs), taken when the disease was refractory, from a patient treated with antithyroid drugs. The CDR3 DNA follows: TGCGCCAGCAGCCAAGGACTAGCGGGAGGGTTCTCGGAGACCCAGTACTTC. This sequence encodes CASSQGLAGGFSETQYF.